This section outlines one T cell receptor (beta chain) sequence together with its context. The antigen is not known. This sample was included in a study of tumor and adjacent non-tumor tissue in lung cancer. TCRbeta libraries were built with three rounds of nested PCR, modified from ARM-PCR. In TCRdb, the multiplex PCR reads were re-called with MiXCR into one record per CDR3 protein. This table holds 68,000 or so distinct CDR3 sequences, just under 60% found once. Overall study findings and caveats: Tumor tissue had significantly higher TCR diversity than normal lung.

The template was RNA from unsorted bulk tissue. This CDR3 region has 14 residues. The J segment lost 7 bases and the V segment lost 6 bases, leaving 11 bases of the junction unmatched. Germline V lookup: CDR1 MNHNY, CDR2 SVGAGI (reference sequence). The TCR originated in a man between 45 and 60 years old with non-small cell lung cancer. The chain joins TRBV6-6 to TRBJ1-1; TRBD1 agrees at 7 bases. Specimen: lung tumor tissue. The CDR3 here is CASSYDRVSIEAFF. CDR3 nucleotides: TGTGCCAGCAGCTATGACAGGGTGAGCATTGAAGCTTTCTTT.